This T cell receptor (beta chain) stems from a study of cytomegalovirus exposure and HLA in healthy donors. Comment on this clone: Its specificity is not known.

The CDR3 loop spans 12 amino acids. V shed 6 bases and J shed 1 base, with 5 bases lying between them. Germline V CDR1 and CDR2: SGHTA, FQGTGA. Vbeta (60) and Jbeta (13) primers were used in the PCR. Measured with immunoSEQ multiplex PCR; TCRdb has only the in-frame clones, and not every one. The ten most abundant clones cover 5% of a sample with approximately 70,000 clones. Study results and caveats: A later analysis reportedly found that, within productive TCRs, an Asian-associated ancestry cluster had fewer N-insertions than the mean observed across the roughly 610 donors.

The sequence came from a woman aged 40 to 49 in good health and CMV-seropositive. The chain links TRBV7-3 to TRBJ2-3, with unresolved D. The sample taken for sequencing was PBMCs. The CDR3 region is CASSPGTDTQYF. The CDR3 nucleotides read TGTGCCAGCAGTCCTGGCACAGATACGCAGTATTTT. Full variable domain (outside the CDR3, taken from reference TRBV7-3 and TRBJ2-3): GAGVSQTPSNKVTEKGKYVELRCDPISGHTALYWYRQSLGQGPEFLIYFQGTGAADDSGLPNDRFFAVRPEGSVSTLKIQRTERGDSAVYLCASSPGTDTQYFGPGTRLTVL.